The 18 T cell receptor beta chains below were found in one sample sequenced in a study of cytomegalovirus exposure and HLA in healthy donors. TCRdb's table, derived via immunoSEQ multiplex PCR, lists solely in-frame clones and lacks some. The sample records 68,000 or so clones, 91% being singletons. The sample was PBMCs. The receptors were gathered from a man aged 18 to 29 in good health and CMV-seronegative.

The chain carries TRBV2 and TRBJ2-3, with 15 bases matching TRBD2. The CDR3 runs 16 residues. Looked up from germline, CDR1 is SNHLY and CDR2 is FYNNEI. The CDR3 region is CASTEGGTSGRYTQYF. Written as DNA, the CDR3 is TGTGCATCCACAGAGGGCGGGACTAGCGGGAGGTATACGCAGTATTTT.

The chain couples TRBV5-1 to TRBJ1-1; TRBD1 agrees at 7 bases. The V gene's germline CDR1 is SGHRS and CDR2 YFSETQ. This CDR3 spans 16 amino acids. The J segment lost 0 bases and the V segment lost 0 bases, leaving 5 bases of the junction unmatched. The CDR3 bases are TGCGCCAGCAGCTTGGCCGGACAGGCCTTGAACACTGAAGCTTTCTTT. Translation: CASSLAGQALNTEAFF.

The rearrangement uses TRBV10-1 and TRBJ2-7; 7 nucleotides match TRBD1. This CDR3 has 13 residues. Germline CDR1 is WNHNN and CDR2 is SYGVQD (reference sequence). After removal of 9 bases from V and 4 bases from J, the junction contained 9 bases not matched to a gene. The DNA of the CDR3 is TGCGCCAGAGACCGGGACAGAGAGTACGAGCAGTACTTC. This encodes CARDRDREYEQYF.

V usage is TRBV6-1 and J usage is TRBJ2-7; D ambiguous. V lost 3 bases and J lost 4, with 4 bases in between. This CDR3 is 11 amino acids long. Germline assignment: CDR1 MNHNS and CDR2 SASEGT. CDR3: CASSDPYEQYF. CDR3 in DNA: TGTGCCAGCAGTGACCCTTACGAGCAGTACTTC.

CDR3 in amino acids: CAWSPGVNTEAFF. As DNA, the CDR3 is TGTGCCTGGAGCCCGGGGGTGAACACTGAAGCTTTCTTT. The rearrangement uses TRBV30 and TRBJ1-1; perhaps TRBD1 as D (5 bases). Germline V gene lookup returns CDR1 GTSNPN and CDR2 SVGIG (reference sequence). The ends were cut back, 3 bases at V and 0 bases at J, with 8 bases in the middle. The CDR3 is made up of 13 amino acids.

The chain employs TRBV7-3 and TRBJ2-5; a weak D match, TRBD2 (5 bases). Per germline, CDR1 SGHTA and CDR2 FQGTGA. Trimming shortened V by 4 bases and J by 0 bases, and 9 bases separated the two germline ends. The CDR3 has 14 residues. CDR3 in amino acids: CASSSGVYQETQYF. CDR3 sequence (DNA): TGTGCCAGCAGCTCCGGGGTGTACCAAGAGACCCAGTACTTC.

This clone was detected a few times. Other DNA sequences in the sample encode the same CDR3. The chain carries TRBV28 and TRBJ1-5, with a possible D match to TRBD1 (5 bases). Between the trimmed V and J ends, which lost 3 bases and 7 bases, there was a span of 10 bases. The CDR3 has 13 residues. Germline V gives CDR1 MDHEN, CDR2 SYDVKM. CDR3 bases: TGTGCCAGCAGTTTCATGGGGCGACAGCCCCAGCATTTT. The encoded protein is CASSFMGRQPQHF. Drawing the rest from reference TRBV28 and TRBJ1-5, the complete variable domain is DVKVTQSSRYLVKRTGEKVFLECVQDMDHENMFWYRQDPGLGLRLIYFSYDVKMKEKGDIPEGYSVSREKKERFSLILESASTNQTSMYLCASSFMGRQPQHFGDGTRLSIL.

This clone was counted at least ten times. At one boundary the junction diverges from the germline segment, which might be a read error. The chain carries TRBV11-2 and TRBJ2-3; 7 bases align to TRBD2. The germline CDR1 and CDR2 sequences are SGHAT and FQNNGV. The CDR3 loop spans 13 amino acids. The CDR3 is CASSLDRTSSLHF. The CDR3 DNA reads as TGTGCCAGCAGCTTAGATAGGACTAGTTCATTGCATTTT.

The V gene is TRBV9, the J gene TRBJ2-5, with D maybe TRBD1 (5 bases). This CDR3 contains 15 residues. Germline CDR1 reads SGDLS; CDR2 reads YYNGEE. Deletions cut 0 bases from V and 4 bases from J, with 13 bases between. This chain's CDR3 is CASSVALGRRETQYF. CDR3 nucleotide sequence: TGTGCCAGCAGCGTAGCTCTGGGGCGTCGAGAGACCCAGTACTTC.

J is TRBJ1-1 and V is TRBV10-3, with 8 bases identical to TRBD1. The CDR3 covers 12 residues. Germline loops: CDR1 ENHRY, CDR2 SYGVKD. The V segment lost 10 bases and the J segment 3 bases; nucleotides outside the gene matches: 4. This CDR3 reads CATGQGDTEAFF. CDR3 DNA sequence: TGTGCCACCGGACAGGGAGACACTGAAGCTTTCTTT.

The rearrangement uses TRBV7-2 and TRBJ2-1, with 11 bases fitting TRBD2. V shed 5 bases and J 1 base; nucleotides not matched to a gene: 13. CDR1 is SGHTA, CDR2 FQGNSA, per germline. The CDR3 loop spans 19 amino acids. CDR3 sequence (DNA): TGTGCCAGCAGCCGAGCCGGGACTAGCGGCTCCCAATCCTACAATGAGCAGTTCTTC. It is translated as CASSRAGTSGSQSYNEQFF. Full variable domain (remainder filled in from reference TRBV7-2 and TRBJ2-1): GAGVSQSPSNKVTEKGKDVELRCDPISGHTALYWYRQSLGQGLEFLIYFQGNSAPDKSGLPSDRFSAERTGGSVSTLTIQRTQQEDSAVYLCASSRAGTSGSQSYNEQFFGPGTRLTVL.

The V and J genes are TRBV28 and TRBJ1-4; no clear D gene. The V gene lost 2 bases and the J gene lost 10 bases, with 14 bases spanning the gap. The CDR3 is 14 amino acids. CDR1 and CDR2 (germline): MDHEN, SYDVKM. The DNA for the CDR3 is TGTGCCAGCAGTTTAAGGCAGATCTCAGGAAAACTGTTTTTT. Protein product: CASSLRQISGKLFF.

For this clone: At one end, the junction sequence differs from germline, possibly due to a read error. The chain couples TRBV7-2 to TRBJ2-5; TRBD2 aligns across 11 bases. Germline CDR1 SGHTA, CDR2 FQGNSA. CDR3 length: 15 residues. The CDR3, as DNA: TGTGCCAGCAGCATAGCGGGAGGGCCGTTCGTGACCCAGTACTTC. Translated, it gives CASSIAGGPFVTQYF.

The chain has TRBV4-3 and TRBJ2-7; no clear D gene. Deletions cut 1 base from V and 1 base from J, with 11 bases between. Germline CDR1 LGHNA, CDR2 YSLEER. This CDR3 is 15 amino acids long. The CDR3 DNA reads TGCGCCAGCAGCCAAGGAAGCCGCACTTCCTACGAGCAGTACTTC. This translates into CASSQGSRTSYEQYF.

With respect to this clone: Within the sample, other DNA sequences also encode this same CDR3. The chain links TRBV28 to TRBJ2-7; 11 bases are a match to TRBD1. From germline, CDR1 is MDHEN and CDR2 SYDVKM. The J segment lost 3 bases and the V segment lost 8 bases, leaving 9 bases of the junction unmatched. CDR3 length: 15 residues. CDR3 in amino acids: CASSSSGTGGYEQYF. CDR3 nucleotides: TGTGCCAGCTCGTCTTCCGGGACAGGGGGCTACGAGCAGTACTTC.

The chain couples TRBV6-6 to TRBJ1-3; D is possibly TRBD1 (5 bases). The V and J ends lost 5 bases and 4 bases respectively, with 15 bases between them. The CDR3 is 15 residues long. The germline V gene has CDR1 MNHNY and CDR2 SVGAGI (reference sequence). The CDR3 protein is CASSIGSGAGNTIYF. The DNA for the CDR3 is TGTGCCAGCAGTATCGGTTCTGGGGCCGGAAACACCATATATTTT.

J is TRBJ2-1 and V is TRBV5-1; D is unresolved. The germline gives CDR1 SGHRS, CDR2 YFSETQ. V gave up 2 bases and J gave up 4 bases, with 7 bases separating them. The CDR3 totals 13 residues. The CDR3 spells CASSFGDYNEQFF. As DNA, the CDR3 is TGCGCCAGCAGCTTCGGAGATTACAATGAGCAGTTCTTC.

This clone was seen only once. For the CDR3, the DNA is TGCAGCGTTGAAGGGACACAGGGGGCGACTGAAGCTTTCTTT. It yields the protein CSVEGTQGATEAFF. The chain combines TRBV29-1 with TRBJ1-1, with 9 positions matching TRBD1. This CDR3 has 14 amino acids. Germline-derived CDR1 and CDR2 are SQVTM and ANQGSEA. Trimming cost V 1 base and J 5 bases; bases outside gene matches: 5.